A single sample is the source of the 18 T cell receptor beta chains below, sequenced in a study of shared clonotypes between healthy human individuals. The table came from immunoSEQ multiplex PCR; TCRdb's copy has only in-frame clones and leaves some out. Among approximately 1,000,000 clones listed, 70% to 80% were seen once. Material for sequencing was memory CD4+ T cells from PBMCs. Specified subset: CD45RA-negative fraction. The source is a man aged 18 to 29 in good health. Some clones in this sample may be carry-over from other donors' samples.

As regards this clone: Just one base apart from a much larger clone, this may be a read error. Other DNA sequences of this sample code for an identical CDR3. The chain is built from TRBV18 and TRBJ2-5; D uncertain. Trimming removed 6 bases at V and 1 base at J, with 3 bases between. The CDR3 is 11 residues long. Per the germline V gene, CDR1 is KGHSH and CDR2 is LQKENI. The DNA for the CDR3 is TGTGCCAGCTCGCCCCAAGAGACCCAGTACTTC. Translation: CASSPQETQYF.

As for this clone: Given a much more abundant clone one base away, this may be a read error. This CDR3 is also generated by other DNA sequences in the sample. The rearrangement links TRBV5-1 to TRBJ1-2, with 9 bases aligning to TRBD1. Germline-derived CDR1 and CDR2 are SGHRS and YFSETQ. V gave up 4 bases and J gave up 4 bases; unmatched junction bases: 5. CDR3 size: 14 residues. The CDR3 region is CASSPGQGSYGYTF. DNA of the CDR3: TGCGCCAGCAGCCCGGGACAGGGCAGCTATGGCTACACCTTC.

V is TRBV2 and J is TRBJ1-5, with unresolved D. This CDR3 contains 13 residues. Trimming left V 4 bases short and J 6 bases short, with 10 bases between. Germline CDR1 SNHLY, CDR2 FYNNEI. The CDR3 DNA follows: TGTGCCAGCAGTGGGTTTTCGGGTCAGCCCCAGCATTTT. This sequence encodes CASSGFSGQPQHF.

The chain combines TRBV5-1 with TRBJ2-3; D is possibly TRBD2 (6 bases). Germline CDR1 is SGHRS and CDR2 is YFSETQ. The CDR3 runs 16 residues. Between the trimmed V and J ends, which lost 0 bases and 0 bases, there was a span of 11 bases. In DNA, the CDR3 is TGCGCCAGCAGCTTGGCCCCGGGAGCCAGCACAGATACGCAGTATTTT. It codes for CASSLAPGASTDTQYF.

The DNA of the CDR3 is TGTGCCAGCAGGTCAGCGGGAGGTCACACCGGGGAGCTGTTTTTT. The encoded protein is CASRSAGGHTGELFF. J is TRBJ2-2 and V is TRBV5-4; TRBD2 matches 9 bases. Trimming took 5 bases from V and 3 from J; bases not matched to a gene: 5. The CDR3 loop spans 15 amino acids. Germline values: CDR1 SGHNT, CDR2 YYREEE (reference sequence).

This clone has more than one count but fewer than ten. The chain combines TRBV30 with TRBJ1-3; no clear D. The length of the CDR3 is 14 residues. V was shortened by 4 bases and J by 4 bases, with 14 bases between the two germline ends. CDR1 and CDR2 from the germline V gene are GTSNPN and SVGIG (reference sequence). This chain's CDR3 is CAWKFAGSGNTIYF. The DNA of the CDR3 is TGTGCCTGGAAGTTCGCGGGGTCCGGAAACACCATATATTTT.

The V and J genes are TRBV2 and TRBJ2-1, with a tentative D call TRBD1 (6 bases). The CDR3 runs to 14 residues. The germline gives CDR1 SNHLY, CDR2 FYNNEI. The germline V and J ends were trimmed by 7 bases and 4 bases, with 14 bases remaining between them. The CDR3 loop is CASTRDIEYNEQFF. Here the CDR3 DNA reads TGTGCCAGCACCCGGGACATAGAGTACAATGAGCAGTTCTTC.

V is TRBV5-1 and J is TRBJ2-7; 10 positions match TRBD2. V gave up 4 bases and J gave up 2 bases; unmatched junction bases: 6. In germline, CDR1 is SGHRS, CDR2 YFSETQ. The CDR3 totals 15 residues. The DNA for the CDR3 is TGCGCCAGCAGCCACTCTAGCGGGAGCCCCTACGAGCAGTACTTC. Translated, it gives CASSHSSGSPYEQYF.

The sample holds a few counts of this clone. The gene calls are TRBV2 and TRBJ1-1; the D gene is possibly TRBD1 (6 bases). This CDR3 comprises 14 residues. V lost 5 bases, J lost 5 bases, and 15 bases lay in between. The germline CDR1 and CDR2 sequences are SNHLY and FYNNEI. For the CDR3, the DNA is TGTGCCAGCAGTAACAGGGACCTGGGGACTGAAGCTTTCTTT. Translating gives CASSNRDLGTEAFF.

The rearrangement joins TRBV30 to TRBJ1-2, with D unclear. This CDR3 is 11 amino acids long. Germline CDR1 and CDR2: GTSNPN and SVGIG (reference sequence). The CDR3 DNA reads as TGTGCGTCGGGGAGTAACTATGGCTACACCTTC. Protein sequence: CASGSNYGYTF.

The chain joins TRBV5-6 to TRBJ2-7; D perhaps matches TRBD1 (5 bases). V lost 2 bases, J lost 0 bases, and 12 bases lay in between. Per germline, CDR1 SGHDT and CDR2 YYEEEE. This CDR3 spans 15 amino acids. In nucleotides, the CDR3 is TGTGCCAGCAGCTTTGGTGGCAGGGCCTCCTACGAGCAGTACTTC. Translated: CASSFGGRASYEQYF.

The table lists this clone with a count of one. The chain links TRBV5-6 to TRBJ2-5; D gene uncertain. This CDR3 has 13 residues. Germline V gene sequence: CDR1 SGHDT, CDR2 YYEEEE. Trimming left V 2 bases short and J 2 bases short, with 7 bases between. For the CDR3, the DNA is TGTGCCAGCAGCTTAATTTCTCAAGAGACCCAGTACTTC. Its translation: CASSLISQETQYF.

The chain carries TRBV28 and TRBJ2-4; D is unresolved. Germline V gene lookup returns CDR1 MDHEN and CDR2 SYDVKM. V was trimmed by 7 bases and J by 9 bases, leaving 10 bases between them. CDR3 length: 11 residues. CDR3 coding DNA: TGTGCCAGCATGACCATGGGCATTCAGTACTTC. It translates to CASMTMGIQYF.

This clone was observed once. CDR3 protein: CASSEFYEKLFF. As DNA, the CDR3 is TGTGCCAGCAGTGAGTTTTATGAAAAACTGTTTTTT. The V and J genes are TRBV2 and TRBJ1-4; D is unresolved. The CDR3 loop spans 12 amino acids. Germline V gene data show CDR1 as SNHLY and CDR2 as FYNNEI. V lost 3 bases, J lost 6 bases, and 5 bases lay in between. The full variable domain, rest sourced from reference TRBV2 and TRBJ1-4, is EPEVTQTPSHQVTQMGQEVILRCVPISNHLYFYWYRQILGQKVEFLVSFYNNEISEKSEIFDDQFSVERPDGSNFTLKIRSTKLEDSAMYFCASSEFYEKLFFGSGTQLSVL.

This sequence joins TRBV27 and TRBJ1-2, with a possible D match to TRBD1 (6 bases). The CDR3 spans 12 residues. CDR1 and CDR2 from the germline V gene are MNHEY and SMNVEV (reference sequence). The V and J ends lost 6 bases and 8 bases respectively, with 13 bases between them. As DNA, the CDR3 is TGTGCCAGCAGGAAACAGGGTATCGGCTACACCTTC. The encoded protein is CASRKQGIGYTF.

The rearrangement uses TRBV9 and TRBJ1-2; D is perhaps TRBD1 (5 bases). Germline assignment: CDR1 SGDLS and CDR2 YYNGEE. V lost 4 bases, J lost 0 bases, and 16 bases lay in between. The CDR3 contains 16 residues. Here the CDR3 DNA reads TGTGCCAGCAGCTCAACATCAGGGCCCACTAACTATGGCTACACCTTC. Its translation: CASSSTSGPTNYGYTF.

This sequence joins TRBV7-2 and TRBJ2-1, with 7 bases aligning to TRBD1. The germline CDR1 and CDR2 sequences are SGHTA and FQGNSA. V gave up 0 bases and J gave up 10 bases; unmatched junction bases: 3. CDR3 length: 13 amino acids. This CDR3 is CASSLAYRGEQFF. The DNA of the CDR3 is TGTGCCAGCAGCTTAGCTTACAGGGGAGAGCAGTTCTTC.

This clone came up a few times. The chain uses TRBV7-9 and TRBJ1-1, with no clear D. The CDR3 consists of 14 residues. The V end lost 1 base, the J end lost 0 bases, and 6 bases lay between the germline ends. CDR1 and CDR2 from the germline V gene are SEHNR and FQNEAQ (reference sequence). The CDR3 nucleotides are TGTGCCAGCAGCTTAGAGCTCATGAACACTGAAGCTTTCTTT. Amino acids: CASSLELMNTEAFF. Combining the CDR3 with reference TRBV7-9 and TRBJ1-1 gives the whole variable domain DTGVSQNPRHKITKRGQNVTFRCDPISEHNRLYWYRQTLGQGPEFLTYFQNEAQLEKSRLLSDRFSAERPKGSFSTLEIQRTEQGDSAMYLCASSLELMNTEAFFGQGTRLTVV.